Listed below are T cell receptor beta chains from one sample, sequenced in a study of shared clonotypes between healthy human individuals. Produced via immunoSEQ multiplex PCR; TCRdb's table is partial and in-frame only. Here the sample spans about 110,000 clones, less than 80% being singletons. Sequencing was carried out using memory CD8+ T cells sorted from blood. Source of these receptors: a woman under 40 in good health. Both conserved end residues are part of each CDR3. The listing skips clone size in some rows; elsewhere it reads once, few, many or a size class.

clone_size: -
j_call: TRBJ2-1
cdr3_length: 13
v_call: TRBV6-1
cdr3_aa: CASSDEDHGEQFF

clone_size: -
j_call: TRBJ2-1
cdr3_length: 17
v_call: TRBV15
cdr3_aa: CATSPLDSSRPNNEQFF

clone_size: few
j_call: TRBJ2-3
cdr3_length: 15
v_call: TRBV7-2
cdr3_aa: CASSLAWGSTDTQYF

clone_size: few
j_call: TRBJ2-2
cdr3_length: 14
v_call: TRBV29-1
cdr3_aa: CSVEGAGGTGELFF

clone_size: once
j_call: TRBJ1-2
cdr3_length: 14
v_call: TRBV7-8
cdr3_aa: CASSLYGFGGGYTF

clone_size: -
j_call: TRBJ2-7
cdr3_length: 11
v_call: TRBV28
cdr3_aa: CASSLQYEQYF

clone_size: -
j_call: TRBJ2-5
cdr3_length: 17
v_call: TRBV28
cdr3_aa: CASSLGGLAGGGETQYF

clone_size: -
j_call: TRBJ2-2
cdr3_length: 15
v_call: TRBV2
cdr3_aa: CASRVAGTNTGELFF

clone_size: -
j_call: TRBJ1-2
cdr3_length: 16
v_call: TRBV4-1
cdr3_aa: CASSQALSEALYGYTF

clone_size: -
j_call: TRBJ2-1
cdr3_length: 13
v_call: TRBV29-1
cdr3_aa: CSVQKPSYNEQFF

clone_size: many
j_call: TRBJ1-1
cdr3_length: 12
v_call: TRBV4-1
cdr3_aa: CASSQAATEAFF

clone_size: -
j_call: TRBJ2-1
cdr3_length: 15
v_call: TRBV27
cdr3_aa: CASSFGGRWYNEQFF

clone_size: -
j_call: TRBJ1-1
cdr3_length: 12
v_call: TRBV6-1
cdr3_aa: CASVGQVYEAFF

clone_size: many
j_call: TRBJ1-2
cdr3_length: 14
v_call: TRBV14
cdr3_aa: CASSRGIRSYGYTF

clone_size: -
j_call: TRBJ2-7
cdr3_length: 12
v_call: TRBV27
cdr3_aa: CASSPSSYEQYF

clone_size: -
j_call: TRBJ2-1
cdr3_length: 14
v_call: TRBV28
cdr3_aa: CASSQGRSYNEQFF

clone_size: once
j_call: TRBJ2-1
cdr3_length: 13
v_call: TRBV2
cdr3_aa: CASMGYAYNEQFF

clone_size: -
j_call: TRBJ2-1
cdr3_length: 13
v_call: TRBV6-1
cdr3_aa: CASSEDAPSGRFF

clone_size: -
j_call: TRBJ1-4
cdr3_length: 14
v_call: TRBV29-1
cdr3_aa: CSVVYADLNEKLFF

clone_size: -
j_call: TRBJ1-2
cdr3_length: 13
v_call: TRBV14
cdr3_aa: CASSQVGVYGYTF

clone_size: -
j_call: TRBJ2-5
cdr3_length: 15
v_call: TRBV2
cdr3_aa: CASSERGLAQETQYF

clone_size: many
j_call: TRBJ1-5
cdr3_length: 15
v_call: TRBV7-2
cdr3_aa: CASSLLSGLGQPQHF

clone_size: -
j_call: TRBJ2-2
cdr3_length: 14
v_call: TRBV7-6
cdr3_aa: CASAPSTNTGELFF

clone_size: -
j_call: TRBJ1-2
cdr3_length: 16
v_call: TRBV19
cdr3_aa: CASSFYRGQSDYGYTF

clone_size: once
j_call: TRBJ1-5
cdr3_length: 14
v_call: TRBV6-6
cdr3_aa: CASSPAYSNQPQHF

clone_size: -
j_call: TRBJ1-1
cdr3_length: 13
v_call: TRBV5-4
cdr3_aa: CASSLNRNTEAFF

clone_size: -
j_call: TRBJ2-5
cdr3_length: 16
v_call: TRBV6-9
cdr3_aa: CASSYAGLAGVETQYF

clone_size: many
j_call: TRBJ2-1
cdr3_length: 14
v_call: TRBV11-3
cdr3_aa: CASSLTPSLNEQFF

clone_size: -
j_call: TRBJ2-1
cdr3_length: 14
v_call: TRBV7-6
cdr3_aa: CASSQGEEYNEQFF

clone_size: -
j_call: TRBJ1-1
cdr3_length: 14
v_call: TRBV27
cdr3_aa: CASTSGQGDTEAFF

clone_size: many
j_call: TRBJ2-7
cdr3_length: 16
v_call: TRBV5-5
cdr3_aa: CASSLLAGVGVGEQYF

clone_size: few
j_call: TRBJ1-5
cdr3_length: 16
v_call: TRBV5-1
cdr3_aa: CANVPPHRVNNQPQHF

clone_size: -
j_call: TRBJ2-5
cdr3_length: 16
v_call: TRBV11-1
cdr3_aa: CASSPTLTGSGETQYF

clone_size: -
j_call: TRBJ1-2
cdr3_length: 13
v_call: TRBV28
cdr3_aa: CASSPYRRGGYTF

clone_size: -
j_call: TRBJ2-1
cdr3_length: 15
v_call: TRBV29-1
cdr3_aa: CSSMGSLSGPNEQFF

clone_size: -
j_call: TRBJ2-7
cdr3_length: 14
v_call: TRBV9
cdr3_aa: CASSGGTGGYEQYF

clone_size: once
j_call: TRBJ2-1
cdr3_length: 19
v_call: TRBV27
cdr3_aa: CASTPLGGLAGAHYNEQFF

clone_size: -
j_call: TRBJ2-2
cdr3_length: 15
v_call: TRBV18
cdr3_aa: CASSPTSGHTGELFF